The rows below give T cell receptor beta chains drawn from one sample of a study of STAT5B mutations in CD4+ large granular lymphocyte leukemia. The data were produced by immunoSEQ multiplex PCR, yet TCRdb's version contains in-frame clones alone and is incomplete. The sample lists nearly 45,000 clones, about 86% occurring once. Sequenced sample: CD4+ T cells from blood buffy coats. The receptors shown here come from a human donor in good health. CDR3s include the opening cysteine and the closing phenylalanine or tryptophan. D genes are given only for firm matches. Clone sizes are given selectively: once, few, many, or a class where the clone is expanded.

len,j_gene,v_gene,d_gene,abundance,CDR3nt,CDR3aa
15,TRBJ2-7,TRBV6-1,TRBD2,once,TGTGCCAGCAGTCCGACTAGCGGGAGCTCCTACGAGCAGTACTTC,CASSPTSGSSYEQYF
17,TRBJ1-1,TRBV10-2,TRBD1,NA,TGCGCCAGCCGTCCCGGACAGGGTAGGAGGGAGGACACTGAAGCTTTCTTT,CASRPGQGRREDTEAFF
10,TRBJ2-7,TRBV20-1,NA,NA,TGCAGTGCTATGGGCAGCGAGCAGTACTTC,CSAMGSEQYF
13,TRBJ1-1,TRBV2,NA,NA,TGTGCCAGCAGTGAAGACTTAAACACTGAAGCTTTCTTT,CASSEDLNTEAFF
16,TRBJ1-2,TRBV28,TRBD1,NA,TGTGCCAGCAGTTCGCCCGCCCGACAGGGCCGCTATGGCTACACCTTC,CASSSPARQGRYGYTF
14,TRBJ2-1,TRBV19,NA,NA,TGTGCCAGTAGCATGCTAGCGATTAGCTATGAGCAGTTCTTC,CASSMLAISYEQFF
14,TRBJ2-1,TRBV9,TRBD1,NA,TGTGCCAGCAGCGCCGGGACAGTAATCAGTGAGCAGTTCTTC,CASSAGTVISEQFF
16,TRBJ2-1,TRBV25-1,NA,NA,TGTGCCAGCAGTGCCGCACGGGGCATCTCCTACAATGAGCAGTTCTTC,CASSAARGISYNEQFF
12,TRBJ1-2,TRBV27,NA,NA,TGTGCCAGCAGGGACCCGGGGCGCGGCTACACCTTC,CASRDPGRGYTF
14,TRBJ2-7,TRBV5-3,NA,few,TGTGCCAGAGGCCTTTGGACAGAACCTTACGAGCAGTACTTC,CARGLWTEPYEQYF
15,TRBJ1-1,TRBV30,TRBD1,NA,TGTGCCTGGAGTGTACGGGACAGGTATGACACTGAAGCTTTCTTT,CAWSVRDRYDTEAFF
12,TRBJ2-5,TRBV11-2,TRBD1,NA,TGTGCCAGCCACTCAGGGGGAGAGACCCAGTACTTC,CASHSGGETQYF
15,TRBJ1-2,TRBV28,TRBD1,few,TGTGCCAGCAGTTCCGGGACAGGGAGGTTATATGGCTACACCTTC,CASSSGTGRLYGYTF
14,TRBJ2-7,TRBV18,TRBD1,NA,TGTGCCAGCTCACCCACGACAGGGTTGTACGAGCAGTACTTC,CASSPTTGLYEQYF
13,TRBJ2-7,TRBV2,TRBD1,NA,TGTGCCGTTACGCTAGGGGACAGTTTTGAGCAGTACTTC,CAVTLGDSFEQYF
15,TRBJ1-4,TRBV5-1,NA,NA,TGCGCCAGCAGCTTGGGGGAGTCCAGCTTTGAAAAACTGTTTTTT,CASSLGESSFEKLFF
19,TRBJ1-5,TRBV19,TRBD1,NA,TGTGCCAGTAGCCCCGCGGGGCCGGACAGGGCGTCGGGCAATCAGCCCCAGCATTTT,CASSPAGPDRASGNQPQHF
14,TRBJ1-5,TRBV6-1,NA,few,TGTGCCAGCAGTATCCTGAGCGAGTTCCAGCCCCAGCATTTT,CASSILSEFQPQHF
18,TRBJ2-7,TRBV11-2,TRBD1,NA,TGTGCCAGCAGCTTATTAGGGACAGGGCCCCGGGGGGAATACGAGCAGTACTTC,CASSLLGTGPRGEYEQYF
15,TRBJ2-7,TRBV27,TRBD1,NA,TGTGCCAGCAGTTTGTACAGGGGCCTCGCCTACGAGCAGTACTTC,CASSLYRGLAYEQYF
13,TRBJ2-7,TRBV25-1,NA,NA,TGTGCCAGCAGTCGAGGGCAGCCCTACGAGCAGTACTTC,CASSRGQPYEQYF
14,TRBJ1-5,TRBV18,TRBD1,NA,TGTGCCAGCTCAGGGACAGGTTCAAATCAGCCCCAGCATTTT,CASSGTGSNQPQHF
15,TRBJ2-2,TRBV19,TRBD2,NA,TGTGCCAGTAATGTCGGACTAGCGGGCACCGGGGAGCTGTTTTTT,CASNVGLAGTGELFF
14,TRBJ2-7,TRBV6-1,NA,NA,TGTGCCAGCAATTATGGGGGGAGCTCCTACGAGCAGTACTTC,CASNYGGSSYEQYF
15,TRBJ2-7,TRBV5-1,TRBD2,NA,TGCGCCAGCAGCTTTACTAGCGGGAGGGCCGGGGAGCAGTACTTC,CASSFTSGRAGEQYF
21,TRBJ2-1,TRBV7-3,NA,NA,TGTGCCAGCAGCCCTCTTGCCAGGGGAGAGGCGTGGGAGGGCTACTACAATGAGCAGTTCTTC,CASSPLARGEAWEGYYNEQFF
14,TRBJ2-7,TRBV28,NA,NA,TGTGCCAGCAGTTTAGGAGTGAGAACTACCGAGCAGTACTTC,CASSLGVRTTEQYF
11,TRBJ1-1,TRBV2,NA,NA,TGTGCCAGCATGATGGGCACTGAAGCTTTCTTT,CASMMGTEAFF
15,TRBJ2-2,TRBV7-9,NA,NA,TGTGCCAGCAGCTTAGGAAGCGTGAACACCGGGGAGCTGTTTTTT,CASSLGSVNTGELFF
15,TRBJ1-1,TRBV28,NA,NA,TGTGCCAGCAGTTCCCTGGAGGGGGGAAGCACTGAAGCTTTCTTT,CASSSLEGGSTEAFF